This section outlines one T cell receptor beta chain sequence together with its context. This clone's antigen is unknown. Base-call qualities are not available, and no considerably larger clone is one nucleotide away. This sample was sequenced with an Illumina HiSeq 1500. The raw public data were reprocessed by TCRdb itself: fastp quality trimming at Q25, MiXCR clonotype calling, in-frame beta chains only. Each entry is one CDR3 protein sequence, shown with its most common DNA and genes. The table for this sample lists approximately 500,000 distinct CDR3 sequences; 15% to 20% of them were counted only once. About 24% of the sample goes to the ten largest clones. From its cysteine to its phenylalanine, the CDR3 spans 13 amino acids. The sequence is cut down to CDR3 DNA, 39 bases in frame from base 1. V has 8 bases trimmed and J has 3 bases trimmed; junction bases matching no gene number 7. Based on the germline V gene (reference sequence), the CDR1 and CDR2 sequences are MNHEY and SMNVEV.

This record comes from a study of T cell repertoires in cytomegalovirus infection (dated by TCRdb to the late 2010s). Broadly, across the study: The HLA type of each donor mattered for the analysis, because public TCR beta signatures pointed to carriage of CMV infection along with the matching HLA type.

Paper-wide results and their limitations: Carriers of CMV infection plus the relevant HLA type were discriminated by the cumulative frequency of public TCR beta family members in the study cohort and in an independent roughly 380-donor cohort. In the ex vivo response, HLA-C-restricted CMV-specific TCR beta clonotypes were dominant, and in two of eight donors the single most frequent clonotype came from this HLA-C-restricted group.

Source material: CD8+ T cells from PBMCs. The receptor was derived from a human donor in good health (CMV status not recorded). Some clones in this sample may be carry-over from other donors' samples. The sequence is built from TRBV27 and TRBJ2-7; 7 central bases correspond to TRBD1. The base sequence is TGTGCCAGCGCGAAGGGACAGAACTACGAGCAGTACTTC. Its protein is CASAKGQNYEQYF.